Following are 31 T cell receptor delta chains from one sample sequenced in a study of human gamma delta and Vdelta1 T cells. TCRdb re-called clones from the PCR reads using CATT. The table includes some 13,000 delta-chain clones, around 49% detected once. These receptors are not linked to any known antigen. Specimen: Vdelta1 gamma-delta T cells from blood grown in culture (DOT cells). These receptors all stem from a human donor in good health.

V and J are TRDV1 and TRDJ1; D ambiguous. Trimming cost V 0 bases and J 1 base, with 15 bases left between them. The CDR3 is 17 residues long. Germline values: CDR1 TSWWSYY, CDR2 QGS. Here the CDR3 reads CALGELILYEGTDKLIF. The CDR3 nucleotides read TGTGCTCTTGGGGAACTGATCCTCTACGAAGGCACCGATAAACTCATCTTT.

This clone was picked up a small number of times. The rearrangement links TRDV1 to TRDJ1; TRDD3 aligns across 9 bases. The J segment lost 0 bases and the V segment lost 1 base, leaving 9 bases of the junction unmatched. CDR3 length equals 18 residues. Germline V gives CDR1 TSWWSYY, CDR2 QGS. The CDR3 nucleotides read TGTGCTCTTGGGGAACACCACGTGTACTGGGGGAACACCGATAAACTCATCTTT. Its protein product is CALGEHHVYWGNTDKLIF.

The gene calls are TRDV1 and TRDJ1; the match to TRDD3 covers 9 bases. V lost 0 bases to trimming and J lost 2 bases; unmatched junction nucleotides: 13. The CDR3 runs to 19 residues. From germline, CDR1 is TSWWSYY and CDR2 QGS. The CDR3 nucleotides read TGTGCTCTTGGGGAACTTGGAAGGACTGGGGGAAGTTGGACCGATAAACTCATCTTT. It codes for CALGELGRTGGSWTDKLIF.

This sequence joins TRDV1 and TRDJ1; the match to TRDD3 covers 8 bases. The germline V gene encodes CDR1 TSWWSYY and CDR2 QGS. The CDR3 sequence is 19 residues long. Trimming removed 0 bases from V and 3 bases from J; junction bases left unmatched: 15. In DNA form, the CDR3 reads TGTGCTCTTGGGGAACTAACTCCTAGATGGGGGATTGGCGCCGATAAACTCATCTTT. Translated: CALGELTPRWGIGADKLIF.

The rearrangement links TRDV1 to TRDJ1; tentatively, D is TRDD3 (10 bases). This CDR3 contains 24 residues. In germline, CDR1 is TSWWSYY, CDR2 QGS. V was clipped by 0 bases and J by 1 base, with 36 bases between them. CDR3 sequence (DNA): TGTGCTCTTGGGGAACTAGAGCGGCCTTCCTACGGTACTGGGGGATCCTGGGGCACCGATAAACTCATCTTT. This codes for CALGELERPSYGTGGSWGTDKLIF.

This rearrangement joins TRDV1 to TRDJ1; weak D call: TRDD2 (5 bases). Germline V CDR1 and CDR2: TSWWSYY, QGS. CDR3 length: 20 amino acids. V shed 5 bases and J shed 8 bases, with 36 bases lying between them. This chain's CDR3 is CALGQSSIPRRAPILLKLIF. The CDR3 region has the DNA TGTGCTCTTGGGCAATCCTCCATTCCCCGACGTGCGCCCATCCTATTAAAACTCATCTTT.

To note about this clone: This may be a read error, as it is one base from a much larger clone. V gene TRDV1 combines with J gene TRDJ1; D may be TRDD3 (5 bases). Per germline, CDR1 TSWWSYY and CDR2 QGS. The CDR3 runs to 18 residues. Trimming cost V 1 base and J 2 bases, with 20 bases left between them. For the CDR3, the DNA is TGTGCTCTTGGGGAACCGTCATGGCCCCGGGGGGGGACCGATAAACTCATCTTT. Translated, it gives CALGEPSWPRGGTDKLIF.

The V call is TRDV1, the J call TRDJ1, with TRDD3 matching over 9 bases. Germline V gene sequence: CDR1 TSWWSYY, CDR2 QGS. Trimming took 4 bases from V and 2 from J; bases not matched to a gene: 17. This CDR3 has 19 amino acids. CDR3 amino acids: CALGALGRGYAFRTDKLIF. The CDR3 coding sequence is TGTGCTCTTGGGGCTCTCGGTCGGGGATACGCGTTTAGGACCGATAAACTCATCTTT.

J is TRDJ1 and V is TRDV1, with D maybe TRDD3 (6 bases). Between the trimmed V and J ends, which lost 0 bases and 0 bases, there was a span of 32 bases. Germline V CDR1 and CDR2: TSWWSYY, QGS. The CDR3 extends over 23 amino acids. CDR3 sequence reads: CALGELPRPLGWRGTLYTDKLIF. As DNA, the CDR3 is TGTGCTCTTGGGGAACTCCCACGTCCCCTGGGGTGGCGGGGGACGTTGTACACCGATAAACTCATCTTT.

This chain uses TRDV1 with TRDJ1, with D possibly TRDD3 on 6 matching bases. V gave up 0 bases and J gave up 3 bases, with 32 bases separating them. The CDR3 loop spans 22 amino acids. Per the germline V gene, CDR1 is TSWWSYY and CDR2 is QGS. CDR3 sequence: CALGELGVKTGGGNPFADKLIF. In DNA form, the CDR3 reads TGTGCTCTTGGGGAACTAGGGGTTAAAACGGGAGGGGGAAACCCCTTTGCCGATAAACTCATCTTT.

V gene TRDV1 combines with J gene TRDJ1; 9 bases are shared with TRDD3. V was clipped by 4 bases and J by 0 bases; unmatched bases: 18. The CDR3 extends over 20 amino acids. The germline CDR1 and CDR2 sequences are TSWWSYY and QGS. CDR3 sequence (DNA): TGTGCTCTTGGGGCTCTTCCTCGTACTGGGGGACTCCCGTACACCGATAAACTCATCTTT. Amino acids: CALGALPRTGGLPYTDKLIF.

The V gene is TRDV1, the J gene TRDJ1; 7 nucleotides match TRDD3. The trim removed 8 bases at V and 7 bases at J, leaving 25 bases unmatched. Germline CDR1 is TSWWSYY and CDR2 is QGS. The CDR3 covers 18 residues. The CDR3 region has the DNA TGTGCTCTTTGCGCATTAGGCCCGCCGGGGGATCGAGGGGGTAAACTCATCTTT. This codes for CALCALGPPGDRGGKLIF.

The chain links TRDV1 to TRDJ1, with 7 nucleotides matching TRDD2. V lost 2 bases, J lost 0 bases, and 9 bases stayed unmatched. CDR3 length equals 17 residues. Germline CDR1 and CDR2: TSWWSYY and QGS. CDR3 protein: CALGEFLRGENTDKLIF. In DNA, the CDR3 is TGTGCTCTTGGGGAATTCCTACGAGGGGAAAACACCGATAAACTCATCTTT.

The table lists this clone with a few counts. The chain recombines TRDV1 with TRDJ1; no firm D call. CDR3 size: 19 residues. In germline, CDR1 is TSWWSYY, CDR2 QGS. The V and J ends lost 1 base and 0 bases respectively, with 21 bases between them. The CDR3: CALGEQGIGEPPNTDKLIF. Here the CDR3 DNA reads TGTGCTCTTGGGGAACAGGGTATAGGCGAGCCCCCGAACACCGATAAACTCATCTTT.

The chain joins TRDV1 to TRDJ1; TRDD3 aligns across 9 bases. The CDR3 extends over 20 amino acids. The V segment lost 1 base and the J segment 0 bases; nucleotides outside the gene matches: 15. Germline-derived CDR1 and CDR2 are TSWWSYY and QGS. The CDR3 DNA is TGTGCTCTTGGGGAACACAGCAGAGCGGGGATACGCAGGTACACCGATAAACTCATCTTT. It encodes CALGEHSRAGIRRYTDKLIF.

This chain links TRDV1 with TRDJ3; TRDD3 agrees at 7 bases. The germline gives CDR1 TSWWSYY, CDR2 QGS. The ends lost 2 bases at V and 0 bases at J; junction bases unmatched: 31. The CDR3 consists of 27 residues. CDR3 residues: CALGEELGSPSSGAPRPSSWDTRQMFF. CDR3 nucleotide sequence: TGTGCTCTTGGGGAAGAACTGGGGAGCCCCTCGTCCGGGGCCCCTCGTCCGAGCTCCTGGGACACCCGACAGATGTTTTTC.

The chain recombines TRDV1 with TRDJ1, with 8 bases identical to TRDD3. CDR3 length: 17 amino acids. Germline CDR1 TSWWSYY, CDR2 QGS. V dropped 5 bases and J dropped 2; count of bases not matched to a gene: 13. The CDR3 region is CALGPVPGLGETDKLIF. In nucleotides, the CDR3 is TGTGCTCTTGGGCCGGTCCCAGGTCTGGGGGAGACCGATAAACTCATCTTT.

This clone was counted a few times. This chain links TRDV1 with TRDJ1, with 8 bases identical to TRDD3. V dropped 5 bases and J dropped 1; count of bases not matched to a gene: 21. The germline gives CDR1 TSWWSYY, CDR2 QGS. This CDR3 comprises 20 residues. The CDR3 loop reads CALGPQAFHSTGGFTDKLIF. CDR3 nucleotide sequence: TGTGCTCTTGGGCCGCAGGCCTTCCATAGTACTGGGGGTTTCACCGATAAACTCATCTTT.

V and J are TRDV1 and TRDJ1; 9 bases map to TRDD3. Germline V gene sequence: CDR1 TSWWSYY, CDR2 QGS. J lost 1 base, V lost 6 bases, and 9 bases had no gene match. The CDR3 is made up of 16 amino acids. The CDR3 sequence is CALGQRGGIPTDKLIF. The CDR3 coding sequence is TGTGCTCTTGGCCAGCGGGGGGGGATACCCACCGATAAACTCATCTTT.

The chain links TRDV1 to TRDJ1, with 9 bases lining up with TRDD2. Losses at the gene ends were 5 bases for V and 3 bases for J; bases not matched to a gene: 16. Germline CDR1 is TSWWSYY and CDR2 is QGS. The length of the CDR3 is 18 residues. The CDR3 loop is CALGPTPSYAPWSDKLIF. As DNA, the CDR3 is TGTGCTCTTGGGCCCACCCCTTCCTACGCCCCTTGGTCCGATAAACTCATCTTT.

The rearrangement joins TRAV38-2/DV8 to TRDJ1; 12 bases are shared with TRDD3. With V trimmed by 9 bases and J by 1 base, 25 bases remained unmatched. This CDR3 comprises 21 residues. Germline V gene sequence: CDR1 TSESDYY, CDR2 QEAYKQQN. The CDR3 reads CASRKGSLLGDTLKRTDKLIF. The CDR3 DNA reads TGTGCTTCCAGAAAAGGCTCCCTACTGGGGGATACCCTCAAACGCACCGATAAACTCATCTTT.

This clone occurred a few times. The chain uses TRDV1 and TRDJ1; 13 nucleotides line up with TRDD3. Germline V gene sequence: CDR1 TSWWSYY, CDR2 QGS. This CDR3 region has 24 residues. With 4 bases clipped from V and 0 bases from J, the junction kept 26 bases outside the gene matches. The CDR3 nucleotides are TGTGCTCTTGGGGCTCCCAAACAGCCGGATCCAAGACTGGGGGATACGCGATACACCGATAAACTCATCTTT. As protein: CALGAPKQPDPRLGDTRYTDKLIF.

The J gene is TRDJ1, the V gene TRDV1; D may be TRDD3 (6 bases). Deletions cut 4 bases from V and 0 bases from J, with 30 bases between. CDR1 and CDR2 (germline): TSWWSYY, QGS. This CDR3 region has 21 residues. CDR3 protein: CALGGDWIAGIQEDYTDKLIF. The CDR3 region has the DNA TGTGCTCTTGGGGGAGATTGGATCGCGGGGATTCAAGAAGATTACACCGATAAACTCATCTTT.

Only a few counts were recorded for this clone. The V and J genes are TRAV29/DV5 and TRDJ1; 11 bases agree with TRDD3. The CDR3 length is 17 residues. Germline V lookup: CDR1 NSMFDY, CDR2 ISSIKDK. After removal of 0 bases from V and 3 bases from J, the junction contained 10 bases not matched to a gene. The CDR3 region is CAASVATAGGYPDKLIF. The CDR3 region has the DNA TGTGCAGCAAGCGTGGCCACGGCTGGGGGATACCCCGATAAACTCATCTTT.

In its sample, this clone was seen a few times. The V gene is TRDV1, the J gene TRDJ1, with D perhaps matching TRDD3 (10 bases). The CDR3 totals 21 residues. Germline V gives CDR1 TSWWSYY, CDR2 QGS. Between the trimmed V and J ends, which lost 6 bases and 0 bases, there was a span of 32 bases. Written as DNA, the CDR3 is TGTGCTCTTGGCTTTCGGCCTTCCTACGAACTGGGGGATGGGTACACCGATAAACTCATCTTT. This sequence encodes CALGFRPSYELGDGYTDKLIF.

This chain joins TRDV1 and TRDJ1; 8 nucleotides agree with TRDD2. The J segment lost 0 bases and the V segment lost 2 bases, leaving 17 bases of the junction unmatched. Germline values: CDR1 TSWWSYY, CDR2 QGS. The CDR3 covers 20 residues. The CDR3 coding sequence is TGTGCTCTTGGGGAAGACTTCCTACCCGAGGGCCCCCGGTACACCGATAAACTCATCTTT. Translation: CALGEDFLPEGPRYTDKLIF.

The V call is TRDV1, the J call TRDJ1; weak D call: TRDD3 (8 bases). V dropped 4 bases and J dropped 1 base, with 31 bases sitting between them. Germline V lookup: CDR1 TSWWSYY, CDR2 QGS. The CDR3 totals 21 residues. CDR3 nucleotide sequence: TGTGCTCTTGGGGTACGAAGGCCTTCCTTCACTGGGGGCCACCCCACCGATAAACTCATCTTT. Protein: CALGVRRPSFTGGHPTDKLIF.

This clone has just a few counts. The chain uses TRDV1 and TRDJ1; the D is unclear. Trimming left V 4 bases short and J 3 bases short, with 9 bases between. The CDR3 consists of 13 residues. Looked up from germline, CDR1 is TSWWSYY and CDR2 is QGS. CDR3 in DNA: TGTGCTCTTGGGGGGAGTGAAGCCGATAAACTCATCTTT. It encodes CALGGSEADKLIF.

The rearrangement uses TRDV1 and TRDJ1; TRDD3 aligns across 11 bases. V shed 4 bases, J shed 1 base, and the junction held 14 bases outside the gene matches. Germline loops: CDR1 TSWWSYY, CDR2 QGS. This CDR3 has 19 residues. CDR3 coding DNA: TGTGCTCTTGGGGGAAGACCTTCCCTTGGGGGATACGGCACCGATAAACTCATCTTT. Its protein is CALGGRPSLGGYGTDKLIF.

V and J are TRDV1 and TRDJ1; either TRDD2 or TRDD3 may supply D (7 bases each). Trimming pared 2 bases from V and 8 bases from J, leaving 36 bases between. The CDR3 is made up of 21 amino acids. Germline V gives CDR1 TSWWSYY, CDR2 QGS. CDR3 bases: TGTGCTCTTGGGGAATTTCCTACACCACGAGGTTTCAACTGGGGAAAGGGGAAACTCATCTTT. Its protein product is CALGEFPTPRGFNWGKGKLIF.

The rearrangement links TRDV1 to TRDJ1; D is unresolved. This CDR3 spans 11 amino acids. With 7 bases removed from V and 0 bases from J, the gap between germline ends came to 3 bases. Germline assignment: CDR1 TSWWSYY and CDR2 QGS. Here the CDR3 reads CALDYTDKLIF. CDR3 coding DNA: TGTGCTCTTGACTACACCGATAAACTCATCTTT.